These T cell receptor beta chains were read from a single sample in a study of T-cell reconstitution after alpha-beta-depleted transplantation in children. From the PCR reads, TCRdb called clonotypes with MiXCR, one entry per CDR3 protein. The repertoire holds roughly 70,000 distinct CDR3 sequences, 4% to 5% seen once, with approximately 17% in the top ten. Here the sequenced sample was PBMCs, mostly from graft donor cells, taken 180 days after TCRalphabeta/CD19-depleted stem cell transplant. These receptors were collected from a boy less than two years old who had a stem cell transplant for acute myeloid leukemia, so the T cells may come from the graft donor. CDR3s include the opening cysteine and the closing phenylalanine or tryptophan. The D gene is left open where the match is weak. Expanded clones are given a class, and other clones once, few, many or no size at all.

TRBJ1-2 TRBV20-1 - - TGCAGTGCTAGAGATCCGGGGGGGAACTATGGCTACACCTTC CSARDPGGNYGYTF
TRBJ2-3 TRBV5-1 TRBD1 many TGCGCCAGCAGCTTGGACGGACAGGGGGCAGATACGCAGTATTTT CASSLDGQGADTQYF
TRBJ1-1 TRBV29-1 TRBD1 few TGCAGCGTTGAGAACTACAGGGGAGCTTTCTTT CSVENYRGAFF
TRBJ2-1 TRBV4-1 - many TGCGCCAGCAGCCTAGGACGGGACTTCTACAATGAGCAGTTCTTC CASSLGRDFYNEQFF
TRBJ2-1 TRBV30 - - TGTGCCTGGAGTTCGAGCTCCTACAATGAGCAGTTCTTC CAWSSSSYNEQFF
TRBJ1-5 TRBV20-1 - many TGCAGTGCGCGGTATAGCAATCAGCCCCAGCATTTT CSARYSNQPQHF
TRBJ1-2 TRBV4-3 TRBD1 many TGCGCCAGCCGGGACAGCACCTATGGCTACACCTTC CASRDSTYGYTF
TRBJ2-2 TRBV20-1 - many TGCAGTGCACGGAACACCGGGGAGCTGTTTTTT CSARNTGELFF
TRBJ2-2 TRBV20-1 TRBD1 many TGCAGTGCTCTCGACAGGGTTAAGAACACCGGGGAGCTGTTTTTT CSALDRVKNTGELFF
TRBJ2-5 TRBV14 - - TGTGCCAGCAGCGCTGGGGAGACCCAGTACTTC CASSAGETQYF
TRBJ1-1 TRBV20-1 TRBD1 many TGCAGTGGGACACAGGGGGCCCGAGCTTTCTTT CSGTQGARAFF
TRBJ1-2 TRBV20-1 - many TGCAGTGCTGGGGTCAATAACTATGGCTACACCTTC CSAGVNNYGYTF
TRBJ2-1 TRBV12-3/TRBV12-4 - many TGTGCCAGCAGTCATCCGGGGAACAATGAGCAGTTCTTC CASSHPGNNEQFF
TRBJ2-3 TRBV7-8 TRBD2 many TGTGCCAGCAGCTTAATCTTGAGGAGACTAGCGGCCAGCACAGATACGCAGTATTTT CASSLILRRLAASTDTQYF
TRBJ2-1 TRBV28 TRBD2 many TGTGCCAGCAGTCAGCCCGCGACTAGCTACTCCTACAATGAGCAGTTCTTC CASSQPATSYSYNEQFF
TRBJ2-2 TRBV5-1 - few TGCGCCAGCAGCCCCAGGAGCGGGTATCCCGGGGAGCTGTTTTTT CASSPRSGYPGELFF
TRBJ2-5 TRBV6-5 TRBD1 many TGTGCCAGCACCCGCCGGGGACAGGGCCCTGGCCAGTACTTC CASTRRGQGPGQYF
TRBJ1-5 TRBV30 TRBD1 many TGTGCCTGGAGTGTACCCTCTTACAGGGGTCGGAATCAGCCCCAGCATTTT CAWSVPSYRGRNQPQHF
TRBJ1-1 TRBV19 TRBD1 few TGTGCCAGTGGGGAAGGGACAGAGAAGAACACTGAAGCTTTCTTT CASGEGTEKNTEAFF
TRBJ1-5 TRBV12-3/TRBV12-4 - many TGTGCCAGCAGTTTAGGGGGGGCCAGCAATCAGCCCCAGCATTTT CASSLGGASNQPQHF
TRBJ1-2 TRBV10-2 TRBD1 many TGCGCCAGCAGTGAGGGGGGACAGGGAAAGGGTTACACCTTC CASSEGGQGKGYTF
TRBJ1-5 TRBV5-1 - many TGCGCCAGCAGCTTGGAAACGGGGGGGCCCCCCCAGCATTTT CASSLETGGPPQHF
TRBJ1-6 TRBV12-3/TRBV12-4 TRBD1 many TGTGCCAGCAGGGACAGGGGGCTCCGCTATAATTCACCCCTCCACTTT CASRDRGLRYNSPLHF
TRBJ2-7 TRBV7-2 - many TGTGCCAGCAGCTTACTGGTGGTCCCAAGCTCCTACGAGCAGTACTTC CASSLLVVPSSYEQYF
TRBJ2-1 TRBV12-5 - many TGTGCTAGTAGAGGGGCGCTCTACAATGAGCAGTTCTTC CASRGALYNEQFF
TRBJ1-1 TRBV18 - many TGTGCCAGCGCCTGGGATCTGAACACTGAAGCTTTCTTT CASAWDLNTEAFF
TRBJ2-5 TRBV5-1 TRBD1 many TGCGCCAGCAGCTTGGTGGGGACAGGGTCAGGGACCCAGTACTTC CASSLVGTGSGTQYF
TRBJ2-6 TRBV4-3 - many TGCGCCAGCAGCCCCCACAACCCTGGGGCCAACGTCCTGACTTTC CASSPHNPGANVLTF